This T cell receptor (beta chain) was sequenced during a study of a mutant IDH1 vaccine in newly diagnosed glioma. About the research overall: Therapy received beforehand was radiotherapy, temozolomide, or both, with most patients given both.

This clone was observed a few times. As yet, its antigen is unknown. The data were produced by immunoSEQ multiplex PCR, yet TCRdb's version contains in-frame clones alone and is incomplete. The data hold about 43,000 clones, with about 81% observed a single time. Described time point: week 23, last vaccination. Each dose delivered 300 ug of mutant IDH1 20-mer peptide subcutaneously with imiquimod. The germline V and J ends were trimmed by 3 bases and 1 base, with 9 bases remaining between them. Germline loops: CDR1 ENHRY, CDR2 SYGVKD. The CDR3 sequence is 14 residues long. The source is a young woman with glioma. Some clones in this sample may be carry-over from other donors' samples. The rearrangement joins TRBV10-3 to TRBJ1-1; D possibly corresponds to TRBD1 (5 bases). The sample was PBMCs, taken from a glioma patient whose treatment included an IDH1 peptide vaccine. CDR3 amino acids: CAISDGASNTEAFF. CDR3 sequence (DNA): TGTGCCATCAGTGACGGGGCTTCGAACACTGAAGCTTTCTTT.